This T cell receptor (beta chain) appears in the sequencing data of a study of T cells in localized non-small cell lung cancer. Study results and caveats: Higher blood T cell density went with longer overall survival.

The method was immunoSEQ multiplex PCR; TCRdb's version includes in-frame clones alone and lacks a portion of them. The sample gives some 130,000 clones, around 92% of which show up once; 1.7% is in the top ten. This clone appeared once. Its antigen remains unknown. In germline, CDR1 is SGDLS, CDR2 YYNGEE. This CDR3 is built from 16 residues. Trimming removed 3 bases from V and 0 bases from J, with 13 bases in between. Sample: peripheral blood, taken before any cancer treatment. This receptor was obtained from a female donor over 55 with stage I lung adenocarcinoma. V gene TRBV9 combines with J gene TRBJ2-1; D gene uncertain. CDR3 nucleotides: TGTGCCAGCAGCGCCCTGATGGGTAGCTCCTACAATGAGCAGTTCTTC. It yields the protein CASSALMGSSYNEQFF.